A single sample is the source of the 2 T cell receptor beta chains below, sequenced in a study of blood T cell repertoires in COVID-19. Sequencing was performed with immunoSEQ multiplex PCR; in TCRdb, only in-frame clones are kept and a portion is missing. The sample holds some 78,000 clones; approximately 90% are singletons and the top ten take around 5%. Material: peripheral blood. The receptors stem from a woman of 80 years or more with active or convalescent COVID-19.

The V call is TRBV3-1 (or the pseudogene TRBV3-2), the J call TRBJ1-5, with 8 positions matching TRBD1. CDR1 and CDR2 (germline): LGHDT, YNNKEL (reference sequence). The CDR3 consists of 13 residues. The J segment lost 10 bases and the V segment lost 3 bases, leaving 5 bases of the junction unmatched. Here the CDR3 reads CASSQQGAQPQHF. The DNA of the CDR3 is TGTGCCAGCAGCCAGCAGGGGGCCCAACCCCAGCATTTT.

The chain uses TRBV2 and TRBJ2-7, with 8 bases that match TRBD1. Germline V gene lookup returns CDR1 SNHLY and CDR2 FYNNEI. V lost 6 bases, J lost 5 bases, and 9 bases stayed unmatched. The CDR3 length is 14 residues. CDR3 in amino acids: CASREDRVGNEQYF. CDR3 bases: TGTGCCAGCAGGGAGGACAGGGTAGGAAACGAGCAGTACTTC.